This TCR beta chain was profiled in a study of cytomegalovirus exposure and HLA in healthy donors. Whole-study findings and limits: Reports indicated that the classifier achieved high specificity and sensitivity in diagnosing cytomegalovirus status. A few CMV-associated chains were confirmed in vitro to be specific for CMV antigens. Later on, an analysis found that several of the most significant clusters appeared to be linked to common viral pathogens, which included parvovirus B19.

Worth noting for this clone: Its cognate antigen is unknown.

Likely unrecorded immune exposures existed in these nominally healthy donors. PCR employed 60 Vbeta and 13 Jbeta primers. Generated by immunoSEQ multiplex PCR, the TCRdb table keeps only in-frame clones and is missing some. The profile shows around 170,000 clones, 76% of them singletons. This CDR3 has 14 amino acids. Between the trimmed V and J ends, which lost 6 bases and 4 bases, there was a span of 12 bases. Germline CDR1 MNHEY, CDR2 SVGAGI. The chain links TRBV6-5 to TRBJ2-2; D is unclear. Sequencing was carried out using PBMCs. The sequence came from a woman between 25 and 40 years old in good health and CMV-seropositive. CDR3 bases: TGTGCCAGCAGACCTTCTCGAGGCACCGGGGAGCTGTTTTTT. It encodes CASRPSRGTGELFF.